The sequence of this T cell receptor beta chain was determined in a study of siplizumab effects on memory and regulatory T cells. Study-level information: Either no drug or siplizumab at approximately 1 ug/mL was used in mixed lymphocyte reactions that were paired. Study-wide findings and caveats: Unstimulated subsets contained matches for only a minor fraction of alloreactive clones. Unstimulated naive T cells seemed to show more diversity than memory cells did, and they also seemed to be among the major contributors to the alloresponse.

A 37°C coculture lasting approximately 6 days was applied to the mixed lymphocyte reaction cells. The study labelled responder PBMCs with CFSE and stimulator PBMCs with Violet Dye, then mixed them 1:1. A note on this clone: The antigen remains undetermined.

TCRdb's table, derived via immunoSEQ multiplex PCR, lists solely in-frame clones and lacks some. The sample lists 13,000 or so clones, roughly 43% occurring once. This CDR3 comprises 14 residues. Looked up from germline, CDR1 is MNHEY and CDR2 is SMNVEV (reference sequence). V shed 4 bases and J 7 bases; nucleotides not matched to a gene: 6. Input material: CFSE-low (dividing) CD8+ T cells sorted from an allogeneic mixed lymphocyte reaction. The TCR comes from a human donor in good health; the cells came from an allogeneic mixed lymphocyte reaction. V usage is TRBV27 and J usage is TRBJ2-1; TRBD2 agrees at 8 bases. The CDR3 nucleotides are TGTGCCAGCAGTTCAGGGACTAGAGGGAATGAGCAGTTCTTC. Its translation is CASSSGTRGNEQFF.